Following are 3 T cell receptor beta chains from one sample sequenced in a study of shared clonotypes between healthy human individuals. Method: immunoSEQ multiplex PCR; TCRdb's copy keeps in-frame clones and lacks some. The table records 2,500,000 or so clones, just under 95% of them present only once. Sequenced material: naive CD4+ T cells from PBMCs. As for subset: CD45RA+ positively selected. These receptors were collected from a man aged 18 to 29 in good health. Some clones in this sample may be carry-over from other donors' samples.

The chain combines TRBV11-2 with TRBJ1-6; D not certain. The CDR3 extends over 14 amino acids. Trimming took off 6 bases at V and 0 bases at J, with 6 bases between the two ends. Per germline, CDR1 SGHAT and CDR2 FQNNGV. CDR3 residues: CASRFLSYNSPLHF. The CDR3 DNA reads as TGTGCCAGCAGGTTTCTCTCCTATAATTCACCCCTCCACTTT. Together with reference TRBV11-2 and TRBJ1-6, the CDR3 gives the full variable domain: EAGVAQSPRYKIIEKRQSVAFWCNPISGHATLYWYQQILGQGPKLLIQFQNNGVVDDSQLPKDRFSAERLKGVDSTLKIQPAKLEDSAVYLCASRFLSYNSPLHFGNGTRLTVT.

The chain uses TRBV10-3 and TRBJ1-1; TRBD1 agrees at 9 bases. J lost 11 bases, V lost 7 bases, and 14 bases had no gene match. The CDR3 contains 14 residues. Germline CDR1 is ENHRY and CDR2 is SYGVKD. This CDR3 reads CAIKTGGAVNEAFF. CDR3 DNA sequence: TGTGCCATCAAAACAGGGGGCGCCGTTAATGAGGCTTTCTTT.

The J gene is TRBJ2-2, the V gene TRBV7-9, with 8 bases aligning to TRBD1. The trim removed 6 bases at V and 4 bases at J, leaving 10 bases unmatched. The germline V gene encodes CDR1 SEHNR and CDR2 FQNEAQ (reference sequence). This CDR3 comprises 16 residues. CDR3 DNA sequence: TGTGCCAGCAGGTCGGACAGGGAGATGTCCACCGGGGAGCTGTTTTTT. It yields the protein CASRSDREMSTGELFF.